This T cell receptor beta chain was documented in a study of blood T cell repertoires in COVID-19. Study at large: In each case, the material was cDNA or gDNA derived from T cells, B-cell-depleted T cells, or PBMCs.

The data were produced by immunoSEQ multiplex PCR, yet TCRdb's version contains in-frame clones alone and is incomplete. The sample consists of a few hundred thousand clones, more than 70% of them appearing once. This CDR3 is built from 15 residues. V was clipped by 1 base and J by 4 bases, with 14 bases between them. Germline values: CDR1 SGHRS, CDR2 YFSETQ. The sequencing input was peripheral blood. This TCR derives from a man aged 40-49 years with acute or convalescent COVID-19. The rearrangement links TRBV5-1 to TRBJ2-5, with TRBD2 as a possible D gene (5 bases). The CDR3 spells CASSLLLSSGETQYF. The CDR3 DNA reads TGCGCCAGCAGCTTGCTATTAAGCAGCGGAGAGACCCAGTACTTC.